These 20 T cell receptor beta chains came from one sample sequenced in a study of response to subunit inactivated influenza vaccine. In TCRdb, the RT-PCR reads were re-called with MiXCR into one record per CDR3 protein. Of about 780,000 distinct CDR3 sequences in the sample, approximately 17% were seen once. The specimen comprised PBMCs from blood, sampled about 5 days after vaccination. The source of these receptors is a man between 50 and 59 years old who received an inactivated influenza vaccine.

The chain carries TRBV15 and TRBJ2-7; D unclear. Germline CDR1 and CDR2: LNHNV and YYDKDF (reference sequence). This CDR3 has 11 residues. V was trimmed by 4 bases and J by 6 bases, leaving 7 bases between them. The CDR3 coding sequence is TGTGCCACCAGCACTCGTGGCGAGCAGTACTTC. This codes for CATSTRGEQYF. Looking up the rest from reference TRBV15 and TRBJ2-7 gives the full variable domain: DAMVIQNPRYQVTQFGKPVTLSCSQTLNHNVMYWYQQKSSQAPKLLFHYYDKDFNNEADTPDNFQSRRPNTSFCFLDIRSPGLGDTAMYLCATSTRGEQYFGPGTRLTVT.

This clonotype was detected only a few times. The rearrangement joins TRBV5-1 to TRBJ1-6; 7 bases match TRBD1. The CDR3 runs to 15 residues. Trimming at V came to 4 bases and at J to 4 bases, leaving 5 bases not matched to a gene. In germline, CDR1 is SGHRS, CDR2 YFSETQ. In DNA, the CDR3 is TGCGCCAGCAGCCCAGGGGGAGATTATAATTCACCCCTCCACTTT. This codes for CASSPGGDYNSPLHF.

This chain connects TRBV10-3 to TRBJ2-1, with D perhaps assigned TRBD1 or TRBD2 (5 bases each). Deletions cut 0 bases from V and 8 bases from J, with 14 bases between. Germline lookup yields CDR1 ENHRY and CDR2 SYGVKD. This CDR3 is built from 15 residues. The CDR3 sequence is CAISESIRDADEQFF. The CDR3 nucleotides read TGTGCCATCAGTGAGTCGATCAGGGACGCCGATGAGCAGTTCTTC.

The table lists this clonotype with many counts. The chain links TRBV5-1 to TRBJ1-3, with TRBD1 as a possible D gene (5 bases). The CDR3 runs to 19 residues. Germline CDR1 and CDR2: SGHRS and YFSETQ. V lost 1 base and J 0 bases, leaving 20 bases between the germline ends. The CDR3 protein is CASSLNSDRDYRSGNTIYF. CDR3 nucleotide sequence: TGCGCCAGCAGCTTGAACTCCGATAGGGACTACCGCTCTGGAAACACCATATATTTT.

This chain uses TRBV10-3 with TRBJ2-7, with TRBD1 identical over 11 bases. The CDR3 length is 16 residues. V shed 4 bases and J 4 bases; nucleotides not matched to a gene: 9. Germline V gene sequence: CDR1 ENHRY, CDR2 SYGVKD. CDR3 amino acids: CAISAIRDRGNYEQYF. In DNA, the CDR3 is TGTGCCATCAGTGCCATCCGGGACAGGGGGAATTACGAGCAGTACTTC.

This clonotype was detected a few times. V gene TRBV15 combines with J gene TRBJ2-2; TRBD2 aligns across 7 bases. This CDR3 is built from 16 residues. Germline CDR1 LNHNV, CDR2 YYDKDF (reference sequence). V was clipped by 0 bases and J by 7 bases; unmatched bases: 8. The CDR3 DNA reads TGTGCCACCAGCAGAGATAGGGCGGGAGCAGGCGGGGAGCTGTTTTTT. As protein: CATSRDRAGAGGELFF.

The V and J genes are TRBV20-1 and TRBJ2-7; D unresolved. Germline V gene lookup returns CDR1 DFQATT and CDR2 SNEGSKA (reference sequence). The CDR3 contains 14 residues. The V gene lost 0 bases and the J gene lost 1 base, with 10 bases spanning the gap. The CDR3 DNA sequence: TGCAGTGCTAGAGATCCCCCCAATTCCTACGAGCAGTACTTC. It specifies CSARDPPNSYEQYF.

This clonotype was detected a few times. The gene calls are TRBV20-1 and TRBJ1-5; the D gene is possibly TRBD1 (6 bases). The CDR3 has 11 amino acids. CDR1 and CDR2 from the germline V gene are DFQATT and SNEGSKA (reference sequence). Trimming removed 4 bases at V and 7 bases at J, with 8 bases between. CDR3 amino acids: CSAMGAQPQHF. The CDR3 DNA reads TGCAGTGCTATGGGGGCACAGCCCCAGCATTTT.

This clonotype has more than one count but fewer than ten. V usage is TRBV29-1 and J usage is TRBJ1-2, with D unclear. The CDR3 length is 14 residues. The germline V and J ends were trimmed by 7 bases and 2 bases, with 17 bases remaining between them. From germline, CDR1 is SQVTM and CDR2 ANQGSEA. The CDR3 here is CSGADPLTNYGYTF. The CDR3 DNA reads TGCAGCGGGGCAGACCCCCTCACGAACTATGGCTACACCTTC.

This clonotype was seen a handful of times. The CDR3 DNA reads as TGTGCCAGCAGCGCTAGCGGGAGGGGGACCGGGGAGCTGTTTTTT. As protein: CASSASGRGTGELFF. This chain joins TRBV12-3 or TRBV12-4 and TRBJ2-2; 12 positions agree with TRBD2. V gave up 6 bases and J gave up 5 bases; unmatched junction bases: 4. The CDR3 consists of 15 residues.

The V gene is TRBV20-1, the J gene TRBJ2-3; weak D call: TRBD2 (7 bases). The germline V gene has CDR1 DFQATT and CDR2 SNEGSKA (reference sequence). Deletions cut 6 bases from V and 8 bases from J, with 30 bases between. The CDR3 totals 17 residues. This CDR3 reads CSALARFGGGPHGTQYF. The CDR3 DNA sequence: TGCAGTGCCCTGGCCCGCTTTGGGGGGGGCCCACACGGTACGCAGTATTTT.

The V call is TRBV5-5, the J call TRBJ2-2; 12 nucleotides match TRBD2. The CDR3 covers 16 residues. V gave up 4 bases and J gave up 7 bases; unmatched junction bases: 8. Germline CDR1 reads SGHKS; CDR2 reads YYEKEE (reference sequence). The CDR3 sequence: CASSGLAGGRGGELFF. CDR3 in DNA: TGTGCCAGCAGCGGGCTAGCGGGGGGGCGTGGCGGGGAGCTGTTTTTT.

This clonotype was observed a few times. V gene TRBV6-5 combines with J gene TRBJ1-2; D is unresolved. The germline V gene has CDR1 MNHEY and CDR2 SVGAGI. The CDR3 is 13 amino acids. V lost 2 bases to trimming and J lost 7 bases, with 11 bases between them. This CDR3 is CASSYVRESGYTF. The CDR3 DNA is TGTGCCAGCAGTTACGTAAGGGAGTCTGGCTACACCTTC.

The table lists this clonotype with many counts. The V gene is TRBV20-1, the J gene TRBJ1-5; a possible D gene is TRBD1 (6 bases). Trimming shortened V by 4 bases and J by 5 bases, and 18 bases separated the two germline ends. Germline CDR1 and CDR2: DFQATT and SNEGSKA (reference sequence). The CDR3 totals 15 residues. CDR3 coding DNA: TGCAGTGCTACAAGGGGGGGGAAGGGCTATCAGCCCCAGCATTTT. It codes for CSATRGGKGYQPQHF.

V is TRBV6-2 or TRBV6-3 and J is TRBJ2-3; D call uncertain. The CDR3 is 13 amino acids. The V gene's germline CDR1 is MNHEY and CDR2 SVGEGT. V lost 2 bases and J 3 bases, leaving 6 bases between the germline ends. CDR3 protein: CASSYLGTDTQYF. In nucleotides, the CDR3 is TGTGCCAGCAGTTACCTAGGGACAGATACGCAGTATTTT.

Many counts were recorded for this clonotype. The chain joins TRBV7-2 to TRBJ2-5; 9 positions match TRBD1. Trimming cost V 3 bases and J 4 bases; bases outside gene matches: 6. Germline loops: CDR1 SGHTA, CDR2 FQGNSA. This CDR3 region has 15 residues. The CDR3 region has the DNA TGTGCCAGCAGCTTCTGGACAGGGGTGGGAGAGACCCAGTACTTC. Protein: CASSFWTGVGETQYF. The full variable domain, rest sourced from reference TRBV7-2 and TRBJ2-5, is GAGVSQSPSNKVTEKGKDVELRCDPISGHTALYWYRQSLGQGLEFLIYFQGNSAPDKSGLPSDRFSAERTGGSVSTLTIQRTQQEDSAVYLCASSFWTGVGETQYFGPGTRLLVL.

The rearrangement joins TRBV15 to TRBJ2-5; D not certain. Between the trimmed V and J ends, which lost 0 bases and 10 bases, there was a span of 18 bases. This CDR3 is 15 amino acids long. In germline, CDR1 is LNHNV, CDR2 YYDKDF (reference sequence). As DNA, the CDR3 is TGTGCCACCAGCAGAGAGACCGGGCCGTTCTATGTCCAGTACTTC. Its protein is CATSRETGPFYVQYF.

CDR3 residues: CSASGTTYEPYTQYF. CDR3 nucleotides: TGCAGTGCGTCAGGGACTACCTACGAACCTTATACGCAGTATTTT. This chain uses TRBV20-1 with TRBJ2-3; 7 bases line up with TRBD2. Germline CDR1 reads DFQATT; CDR2 reads SNEGSKA (reference sequence). The trim removed 6 bases at V and 7 bases at J, leaving 16 bases unmatched. This CDR3 comprises 15 residues.

This clonotype occurred many times. The V and J genes are TRBV5-1 and TRBJ1-6; tentatively, D is TRBD1 (6 bases). This CDR3 is built from 14 residues. CDR1 is SGHRS and CDR2 is YFSETQ in the germline V gene. Trimming left V 0 bases short and J 8 bases short, with 9 bases between. The CDR3 nucleotides read TGCGCCAGCAGCTTGGGTAACAGGGATTCACCCCTCCACTTT. This gives the protein CASSLGNRDSPLHF.

This clonotype was seen a handful of times. The chain joins TRBV20-1 to TRBJ2-7; D may be TRBD2 (5 bases). V lost 4 bases to trimming and J lost 0 bases, with 16 bases between them. The length of the CDR3 is 15 residues. Germline V CDR1 and CDR2: DFQATT, SNEGSKA (reference sequence). The CDR3 DNA reads as TGCAGTGCTACCCCAGGACTGGCGAACTCCTACGAGCAGTACTTC. Its protein is CSATPGLANSYEQYF.